This T cell receptor (beta chain) was captured by sequencing in a study of blood T cell repertoires in COVID-19. V was trimmed by 10 bases and J by 7 bases, leaving 19 bases between them. The CDR3 extends over 13 amino acids. Germline assignment: CDR1 MDHEN and CDR2 SYDVKM. Per the study methods: Reference gene primer amplification yielded estimated nucleated cell counts. TCRdb's table, derived via immunoSEQ multiplex PCR, lists solely in-frame clones and lacks some. That table gives V, J and clone size, and the DNA gave D and trimming. The sample holds 250,000 or so clones, roughly 82% seen once. The chain links TRBV28 to TRBJ1-2, with a possible D match to TRBD1 (6 bases). Sample: peripheral blood. This sequence originates from a woman between 70 and 85 years old with acute or convalescent COVID-19. CDR3 coding DNA: TGTGCCACACTGACAGGATCCGCCGCTGGCTACACCTTC. Its protein product is CATLTGSAAGYTF.